The clone carrying this TCR beta chain was recorded at least ten times. The antigen is undetermined. This specimen comes from a study of blood T cells in healthy people across ages. Study-wide points: Diversity estimates drawn from one million T cells were deemed underestimates.

Trimming removed 0 bases at V and 6 bases at J, with 13 bases between. The CDR3 is 15 residues long. The V gene's germline CDR1 is SGDLS and CDR2 YYNGEE. Combining a sample-barcoded 5' primer with a J-beta primer mix, a second PCR ran for 7 to 11 cycles. Each cDNA molecule received a tag from a template-switch adaptor that had 12 random nucleotides. TCRdb re-derived calls from the 5' RACE reads in MiXCR, one entry per CDR3 protein. Of 600,000 or so distinct CDR3 sequences listed, approximately 30% are singletons. The rearrangement uses TRBV9 and TRBJ2-1; possibly TRBD2 for D (5 bases). This clonotype was obtained from a woman older than 75 in good health. The sample comprised blood. The DNA for the CDR3 is TGTGCCAGCAGCGTAGGGTCCGGGGTCCCCAATGAGCAGTTCTTC. Translated, it gives CASSVGSGVPNEQFF.